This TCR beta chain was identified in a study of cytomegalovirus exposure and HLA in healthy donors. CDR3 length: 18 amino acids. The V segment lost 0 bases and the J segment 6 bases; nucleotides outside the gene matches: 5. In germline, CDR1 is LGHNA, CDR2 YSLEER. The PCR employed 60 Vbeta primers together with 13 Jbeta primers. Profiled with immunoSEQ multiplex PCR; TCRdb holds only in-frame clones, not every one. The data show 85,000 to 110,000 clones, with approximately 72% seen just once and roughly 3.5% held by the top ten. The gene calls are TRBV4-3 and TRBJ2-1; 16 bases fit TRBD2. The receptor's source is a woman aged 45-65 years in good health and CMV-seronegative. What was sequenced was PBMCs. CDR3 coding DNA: TGCGCCAGCAGCCAAGAGGGACTAGCGGGAGGGCCGGGCAATGAGCAGTTCTTC. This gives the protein CASSQEGLAGGPGNEQFF.